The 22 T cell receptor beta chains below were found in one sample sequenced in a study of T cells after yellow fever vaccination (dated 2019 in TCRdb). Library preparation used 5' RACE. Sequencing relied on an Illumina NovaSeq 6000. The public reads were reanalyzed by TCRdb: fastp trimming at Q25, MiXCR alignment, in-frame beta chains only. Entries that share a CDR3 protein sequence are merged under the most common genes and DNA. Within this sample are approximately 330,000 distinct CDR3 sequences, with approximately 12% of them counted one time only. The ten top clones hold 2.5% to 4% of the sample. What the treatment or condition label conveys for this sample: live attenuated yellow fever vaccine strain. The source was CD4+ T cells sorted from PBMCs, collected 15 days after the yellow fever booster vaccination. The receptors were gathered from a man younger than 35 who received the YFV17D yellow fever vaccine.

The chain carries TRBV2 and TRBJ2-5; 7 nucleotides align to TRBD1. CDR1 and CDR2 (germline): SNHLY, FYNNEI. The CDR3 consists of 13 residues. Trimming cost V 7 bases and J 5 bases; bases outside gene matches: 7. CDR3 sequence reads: CASKTTGAETQYF. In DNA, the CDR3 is TGTGCCAGCAAGACTACAGGGGCGGAGACCCAGTACTTC.

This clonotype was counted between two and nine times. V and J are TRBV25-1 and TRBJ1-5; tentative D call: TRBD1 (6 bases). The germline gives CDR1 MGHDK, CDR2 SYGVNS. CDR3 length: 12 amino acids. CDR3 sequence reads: CENLGGIQPQHF. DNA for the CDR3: TGTGAGAATTTGGGGGGCATTCAGCCCCAGCATTTT. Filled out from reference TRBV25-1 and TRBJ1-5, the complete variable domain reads EADIYQTPRYLVIGTGKKITLECSQTMGHDKMYWYQQDPGMELHLIHYSYGVNSTEKGDLSSESTVSRIRTEHFPLTLESARPSHTSQYLCENLGGIQPQHFGDGTRLSIL.

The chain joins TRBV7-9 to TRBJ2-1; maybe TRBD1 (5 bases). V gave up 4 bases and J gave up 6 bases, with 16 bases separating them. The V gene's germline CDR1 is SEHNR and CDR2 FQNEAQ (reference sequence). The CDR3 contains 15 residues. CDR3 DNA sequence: TGTGCCAGCAGCTCTCCAGGGTTAGCCTTCAATGAGCAGTTCTTC. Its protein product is CASSSPGLAFNEQFF. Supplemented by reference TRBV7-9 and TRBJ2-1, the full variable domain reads DTGVSQNPRHKITKRGQNVTFRCDPISEHNRLYWYRQTLGQGPEFLTYFQNEAQLEKSRLLSDRFSAERPKGSFSTLEIQRTEQGDSAMYLCASSSPGLAFNEQFFGPGTRLTVL.

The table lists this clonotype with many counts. The CDR3 sequence is CASTNAGTGTYEQYV. CDR3 nucleotides: TGTGCCAGCACTAACGCCGGGACGGGGACCTACGAGCAGTACGTC. The chain has TRBV6-2 or TRBV6-3 and TRBJ2-7; D tentatively fits TRBD1 or TRBD2 (5 bases each). The CDR3 contains 15 residues. Germline CDR1 and CDR2: MNHEY and SVGEGT. Trimming took 7 bases from V and 2 from J, leaving 18 bases between them.

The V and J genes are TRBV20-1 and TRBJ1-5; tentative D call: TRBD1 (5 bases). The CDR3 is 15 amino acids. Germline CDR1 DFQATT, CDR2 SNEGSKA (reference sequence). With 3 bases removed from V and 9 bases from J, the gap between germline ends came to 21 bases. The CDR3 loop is CSASAEQGGLSPQHF. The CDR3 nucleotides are TGCAGTGCTAGTGCCGAGCAGGGCGGGCTGTCGCCCCAGCATTTT.

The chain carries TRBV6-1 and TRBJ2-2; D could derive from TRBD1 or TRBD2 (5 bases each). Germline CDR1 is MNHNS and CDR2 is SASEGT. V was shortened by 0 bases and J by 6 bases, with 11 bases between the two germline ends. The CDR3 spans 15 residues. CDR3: CASSEAGEEAGELFF. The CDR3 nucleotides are TGTGCCAGCAGTGAAGCGGGGGAAGAAGCCGGGGAGCTGTTTTTT.

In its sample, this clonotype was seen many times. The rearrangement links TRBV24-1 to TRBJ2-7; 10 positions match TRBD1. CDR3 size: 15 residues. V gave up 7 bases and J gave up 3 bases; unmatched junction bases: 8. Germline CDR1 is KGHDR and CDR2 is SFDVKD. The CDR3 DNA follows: TGTGCCACCAGCTTTAAGGACAGGGGGTACTACGAGCAGTACGTC. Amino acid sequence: CATSFKDRGYYEQYV.

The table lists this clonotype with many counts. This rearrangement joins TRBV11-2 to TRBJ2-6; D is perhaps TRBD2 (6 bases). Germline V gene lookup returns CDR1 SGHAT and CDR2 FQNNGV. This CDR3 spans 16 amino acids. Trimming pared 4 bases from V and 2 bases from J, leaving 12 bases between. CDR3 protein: CASSSSPGAGANVLTF. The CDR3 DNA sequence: TGTGCCAGCAGCTCTTCTCCGGGGGCTGGGGCCAACGTCCTGACTTTC.

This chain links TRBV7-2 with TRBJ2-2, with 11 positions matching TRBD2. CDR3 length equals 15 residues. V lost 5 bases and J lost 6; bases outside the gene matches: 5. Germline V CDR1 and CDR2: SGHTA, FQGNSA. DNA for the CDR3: TGTGCCAGCAGCCATACTAGCGGGGGCGCCGGGGAGCTGTTTTTT. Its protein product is CASSHTSGGAGELFF.

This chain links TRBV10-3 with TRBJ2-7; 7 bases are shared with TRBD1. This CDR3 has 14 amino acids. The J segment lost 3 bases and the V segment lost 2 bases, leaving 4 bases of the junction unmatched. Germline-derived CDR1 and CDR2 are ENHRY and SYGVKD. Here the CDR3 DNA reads TGTGCCATCAGTGAGGGTAGACAGGGCTACGAGCAGTACGTC. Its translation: CAISEGRQGYEQYV.

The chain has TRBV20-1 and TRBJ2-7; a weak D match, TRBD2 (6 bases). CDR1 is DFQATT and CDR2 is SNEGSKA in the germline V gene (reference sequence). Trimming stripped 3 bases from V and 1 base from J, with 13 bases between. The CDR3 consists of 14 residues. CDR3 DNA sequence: TGCAGTGCTAGGCCGACTGGGGGGTCCTACGAGCAGTACTTC. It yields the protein CSARPTGGSYEQYF.

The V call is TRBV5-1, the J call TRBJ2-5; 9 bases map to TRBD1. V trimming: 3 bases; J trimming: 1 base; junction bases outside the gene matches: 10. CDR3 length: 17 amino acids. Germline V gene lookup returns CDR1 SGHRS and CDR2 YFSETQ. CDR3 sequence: CASSWAQGARSQETQYF. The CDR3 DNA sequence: TGCGCCAGCAGCTGGGCACAGGGGGCGAGAAGCCAAGAGACCCAGTACTTC. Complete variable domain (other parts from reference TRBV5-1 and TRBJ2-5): KAGVTQTPRYLIKTRGQQVTLSCSPISGHRSVSWYQQTPGQGLQFLFEYFSETQRNKGNFPGRFSGRQFSNSRSEMNVSTLELGDSALYLCASSWAQGARSQETQYFGPGTRLLVL.

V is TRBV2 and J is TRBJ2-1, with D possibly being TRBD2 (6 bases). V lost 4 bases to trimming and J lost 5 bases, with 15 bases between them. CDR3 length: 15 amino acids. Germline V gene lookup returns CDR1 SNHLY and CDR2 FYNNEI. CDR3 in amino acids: CASSVRGRLNNEQFF. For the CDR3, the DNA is TGTGCCAGCAGTGTGCGGGGACGACTAAACAATGAGCAGTTCTTC.

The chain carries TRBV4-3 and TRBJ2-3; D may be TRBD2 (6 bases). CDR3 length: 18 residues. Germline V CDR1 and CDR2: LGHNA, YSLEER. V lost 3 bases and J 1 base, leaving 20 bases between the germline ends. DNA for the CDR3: TGCGCCAGCAGCCAGCGAGCGGGCATATCCGCCGGCACAGATACGCAGTATTTT. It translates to CASSQRAGISAGTDTQYF.

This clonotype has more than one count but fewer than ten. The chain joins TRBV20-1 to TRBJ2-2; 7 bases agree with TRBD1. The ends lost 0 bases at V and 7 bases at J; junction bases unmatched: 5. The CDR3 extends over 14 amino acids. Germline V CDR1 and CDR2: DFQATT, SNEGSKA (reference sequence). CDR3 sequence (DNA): TGCAGTGCTAGAGATGCAGGGGGTCTCGGGGAGCTGTTTTTT. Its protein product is CSARDAGGLGELFF.

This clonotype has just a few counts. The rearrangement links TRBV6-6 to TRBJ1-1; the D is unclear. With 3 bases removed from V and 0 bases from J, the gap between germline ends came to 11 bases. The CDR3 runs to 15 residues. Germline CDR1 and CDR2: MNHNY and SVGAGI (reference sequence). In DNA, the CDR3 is TGTGCCAGCAGTTATCGGATGCAGGTGAACACTGAAGCTTTCTTT. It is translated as CASSYRMQVNTEAFF.

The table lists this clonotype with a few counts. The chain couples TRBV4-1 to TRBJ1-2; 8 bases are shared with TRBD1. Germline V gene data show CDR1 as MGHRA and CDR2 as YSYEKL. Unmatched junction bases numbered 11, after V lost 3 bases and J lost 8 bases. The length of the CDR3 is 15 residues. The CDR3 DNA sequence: TGCGCCAGCAGCCATCTATTCCCAGGGGGCTGGGGCTACACCTTC. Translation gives CASSHLFPGGWGYTF.

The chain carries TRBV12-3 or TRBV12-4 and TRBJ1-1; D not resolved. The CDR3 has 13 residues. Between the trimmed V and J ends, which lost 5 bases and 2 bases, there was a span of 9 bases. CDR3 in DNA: TGTGCCAGCAGTCGCGCCAGAAACACTGAAGCTTTCTTT. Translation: CASSRARNTEAFF.

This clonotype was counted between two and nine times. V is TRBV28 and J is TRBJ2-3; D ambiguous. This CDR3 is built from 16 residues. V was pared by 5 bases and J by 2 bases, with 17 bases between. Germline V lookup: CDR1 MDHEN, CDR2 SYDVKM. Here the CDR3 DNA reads TGTGCCAGCAGTCGAGTATTCCGAGGCTACACAGATACGCAGTATTTT. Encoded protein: CASSRVFRGYTDTQYF. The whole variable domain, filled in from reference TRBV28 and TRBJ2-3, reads DVKVTQSSRYLVKRTGEKVFLECVQDMDHENMFWYRQDPGLGLRLIYFSYDVKMKEKGDIPEGYSVSREKKERFSLILESASTNQTSMYLCASSRVFRGYTDTQYFGPGTRLTVL.

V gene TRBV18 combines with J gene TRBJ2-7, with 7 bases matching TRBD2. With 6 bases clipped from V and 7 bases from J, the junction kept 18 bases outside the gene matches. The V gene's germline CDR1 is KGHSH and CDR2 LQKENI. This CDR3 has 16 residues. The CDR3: CASSFNLGAGPLEQYF. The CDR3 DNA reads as TGTGCCAGCTCCTTCAACTTAGGAGCGGGGCCGCTGGAGCAGTACTTC.

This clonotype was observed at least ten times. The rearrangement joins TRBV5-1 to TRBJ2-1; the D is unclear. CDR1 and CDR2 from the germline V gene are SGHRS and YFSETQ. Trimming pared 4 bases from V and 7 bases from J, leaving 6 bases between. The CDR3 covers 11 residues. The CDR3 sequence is CASSASNEQFF. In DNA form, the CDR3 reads TGCGCCAGCAGCGCTTCTAATGAGCAGTTCTTC.

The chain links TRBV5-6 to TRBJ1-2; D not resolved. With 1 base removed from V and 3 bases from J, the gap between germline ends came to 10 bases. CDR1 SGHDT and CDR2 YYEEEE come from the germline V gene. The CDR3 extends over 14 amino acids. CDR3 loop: CASSLTATHYGYTF. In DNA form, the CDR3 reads TGTGCCAGCAGCTTGACAGCTACCCACTATGGCTACACCTTC.